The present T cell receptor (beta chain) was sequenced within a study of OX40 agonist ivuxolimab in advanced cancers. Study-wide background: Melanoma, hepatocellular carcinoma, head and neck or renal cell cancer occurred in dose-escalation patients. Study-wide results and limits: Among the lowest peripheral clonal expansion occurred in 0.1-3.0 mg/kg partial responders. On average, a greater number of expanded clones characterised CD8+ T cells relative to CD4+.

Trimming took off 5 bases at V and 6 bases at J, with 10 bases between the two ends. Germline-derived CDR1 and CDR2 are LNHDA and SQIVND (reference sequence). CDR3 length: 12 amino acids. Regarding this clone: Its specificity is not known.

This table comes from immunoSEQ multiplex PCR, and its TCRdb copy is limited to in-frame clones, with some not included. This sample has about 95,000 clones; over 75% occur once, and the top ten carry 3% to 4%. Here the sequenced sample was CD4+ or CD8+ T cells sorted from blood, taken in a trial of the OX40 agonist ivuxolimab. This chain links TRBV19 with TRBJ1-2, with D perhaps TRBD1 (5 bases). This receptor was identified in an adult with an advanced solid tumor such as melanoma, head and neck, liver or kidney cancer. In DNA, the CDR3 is TGTGCCAGTAGTCCCAGGGAGCATGGCTACACCTTC. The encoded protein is CASSPREHGYTF.